A single sample is the source of the 30 T cell receptor beta chains below, sequenced in a study of monozygotic twins with cystic fibrosis. Some clones are missing from TCRdb's copy, which holds only in-frame ones; the method was immunoSEQ multiplex PCR. Here the sample spans around 10,000 clones, about 90% being singletons. The source material was blood. The receptor source for this set is a boy aged 2 to 10 with cystic fibrosis.

The V and J genes are TRBV5-1 and TRBJ1-2, with a weak D call TRBD1 (6 bases). In germline, CDR1 is SGHRS, CDR2 YFSETQ. Trimming stripped 0 bases from V and 3 bases from J, with 18 bases between. The CDR3 sequence is 17 residues long. Written as DNA, the CDR3 is TGCGCCAGCAGCTTGGACTTATCTACAGGGAATCACTATGGCTACACCTTC. Translation: CASSLDLSTGNHYGYTF.

The chain uses TRBV18 and TRBJ1-6; a weak D match, TRBD1 (5 bases). The V gene lost 5 bases and the J gene lost 4 bases, with 15 bases spanning the gap. Per the germline V gene, CDR1 is KGHSH and CDR2 is LQKENI. This CDR3 spans 16 amino acids. The CDR3 region is CASSSTVSSYNSPLHF. In DNA form, the CDR3 reads TGTGCCAGCTCATCGACAGTCAGCTCGTATAATTCACCCCTCCACTTT.

V is TRBV25-1 and J is TRBJ2-7; D is unclear. The germline gives CDR1 MGHDK, CDR2 SYGVNS. V was shortened by 5 bases and J by 6 bases, with 14 bases between the two germline ends. CDR3 size: 13 residues. CDR3 in amino acids: CASSSAPLGEQYF. The CDR3 bases are TGTGCCAGCAGTTCCGCGCCTTTAGGCGAGCAGTACTTC.

The CDR3 region is CASSFRAEAFF. CDR3 DNA: TGTGCCAGCAGCTTCCGAGCGGAGGCTTTCTTT. The J gene is TRBJ1-1, the V gene TRBV7-2; D uncertain. Trimming pared 3 bases from V and 11 bases from J, leaving 10 bases between. This CDR3 comprises 11 residues. In germline, CDR1 is SGHTA, CDR2 FQGNSA. Full variable domain (remainder filled in from reference TRBV7-2 and TRBJ1-1): GAGVSQSPSNKVTEKGKDVELRCDPISGHTALYWYRQSLGQGLEFLIYFQGNSAPDKSGLPSDRFSAERTGGSVSTLTIQRTQQEDSAVYLCASSFRAEAFFGQGTRLTVV.

The V and J genes are TRBV2 and TRBJ2-3; no clear D gene. The CDR3 runs 14 residues. Per germline, CDR1 SNHLY and CDR2 FYNNEI. V was pared by 7 bases and J by 1 base, with 12 bases between. CDR3 bases: TGTGCCAGCATTGGCCCTTCCGGCACAGATACGCAGTATTTT. It codes for CASIGPSGTDTQYF.

This clone appeared a single time. The rearrangement uses TRBV15 and TRBJ2-1; the match to TRBD2 covers 8 bases. From germline, CDR1 is LNHNV and CDR2 YYDKDF (reference sequence). This CDR3 region has 14 residues. J gave up 8 bases and V 5 bases, and 8 bases lay outside the gene matches. The CDR3 nucleotides read TGTGCCACCAGCGCCTGGACTAGCAGAGATGAGCAGTTCTTC. Encoded protein: CATSAWTSRDEQFF.

This rearrangement joins TRBV27 to TRBJ1-6; D ambiguous. Germline CDR1 is MNHEY and CDR2 is SMNVEV (reference sequence). The CDR3 is made up of 13 amino acids. Trimming removed 5 bases from V and 4 bases from J, with 6 bases in between. CDR3 DNA: TGTGCCAGCAGTCCAAGATATAATTCACCCCTCCACTTT. Protein sequence: CASSPRYNSPLHF.

This chain connects TRBV11-3 to TRBJ1-2; TRBD1 matches at 7 bases. CDR3 length: 14 amino acids. The trim removed 5 bases at V and 7 bases at J, leaving 10 bases unmatched. Germline lookup yields CDR1 SGHNT and CDR2 YENEEA. The DNA of the CDR3 is TGTGCCAGCAGCCCTCGGACAGGAGAGAGTGGCTACACCTTC. Its protein is CASSPRTGESGYTF.

The chain carries TRBV14 and TRBJ2-3; the match to TRBD1 covers 7 bases. The ends lost 4 bases at V and 0 bases at J; junction bases unmatched: 7. Per the germline V gene, CDR1 is SGHDN and CDR2 is FVKESK. This CDR3 comprises 16 residues. The CDR3 loop is CASSPPQQGSTDTQYF. CDR3 coding DNA: TGTGCCAGCAGCCCCCCCCAACAGGGGAGCACAGATACGCAGTATTTT. Together with reference TRBV14 and TRBJ2-3, the CDR3 gives the full variable domain: EAGVTQFPSHSVIEKGQTVTLRCDPISGHDNLYWYRRVMGKEIKFLLHFVKESKQDESGMPNNRFLAERTGGTYSTLKVQPAELEDSGVYFCASSPPQQGSTDTQYFGPGTRLTVL.

The chain carries TRBV5-4 and TRBJ2-5, with 8 bases aligning to TRBD2. Germline CDR1 reads SGHNT; CDR2 reads YYREEE (reference sequence). The CDR3 totals 15 residues. The junction had 6 bases not matched to a gene; V was cut back by 4 bases and J by 1 base. The CDR3 loop reads CASSPAGALQETQYF. Here the CDR3 DNA reads TGTGCCAGCAGCCCAGCGGGGGCCCTCCAAGAGACCCAGTACTTC.

The J gene is TRBJ2-2, the V gene TRBV7-2; a weak D match, TRBD1 (6 bases). The length of the CDR3 is 15 residues. Trimming took off 2 bases at V and 6 bases at J, with 13 bases between the two ends. CDR1 SGHTA and CDR2 FQGNSA come from the germline V gene. CDR3 DNA: TGTGCCAGCAGCTTATCAGGGGAAGGCTCCGGGGAGCTGTTTTTT. It yields the protein CASSLSGEGSGELFF.

The V and J genes are TRBV7-2 and TRBJ1-4; 11 bases match TRBD1. CDR1 is SGHTA, CDR2 FQGNSA, per germline. The CDR3 has 16 residues. The ends lost 1 base at V and 8 bases at J; junction bases unmatched: 6. DNA of the CDR3: TGTGCCAGCAGCTTAGGGACAGGGGGCGCTTACGAAAAACTGTTTTTT. Residues: CASSLGTGGAYEKLFF.

This chain links TRBV6-5 with TRBJ2-5, with 7 bases lining up with TRBD1. J lost 5 bases, V lost 5 bases, and 5 bases had no gene match. Germline CDR1 is MNHEY and CDR2 is SVGAGI. The CDR3 runs to 13 residues. The CDR3 DNA sequence: TGTGCCAGCAGTCGACAGGGAGCGGAGACCCAGTACTTC. Protein product: CASSRQGAETQYF.

V usage is TRBV30 and J usage is TRBJ1-2, with D tentatively TRBD1 (5 bases). Germline loops: CDR1 GTSNPN, CDR2 SVGIG (reference sequence). V was shortened by 2 bases and J by 8 bases, with 12 bases between the two germline ends. The CDR3 has 12 amino acids. The CDR3 region has the DNA TGTGCCTGGAGTACAGGTTCTGGGGGCTACACCTTC. Amino acid sequence: CAWSTGSGGYTF.

The CDR3 protein is CASSLVETQYF. CDR3 bases: TGTGCCAGCAGCTTGGTGGAGACCCAGTACTTC. The chain joins TRBV5-5 to TRBJ2-5; no clear D gene. Per germline, CDR1 SGHKS and CDR2 YYEKEE (reference sequence). Trimming took 0 bases from V and 5 from J, leaving 2 bases between them. The length of the CDR3 is 11 residues.

This sequence joins TRBV20-1 and TRBJ2-1, with a weak D call TRBD1 (6 bases). Trimming took 5 bases from V and 9 from J, leaving 11 bases between them. Per the germline V gene, CDR1 is DFQATT and CDR2 is SNEGSKA (reference sequence). CDR3 length equals 11 residues. The CDR3, as DNA: TGCAGTGCTTACAGGGTACCTGAGCAGTTCTTC. It is translated as CSAYRVPEQFF.

The genes are TRBV7-8 and TRBJ2-7; 11 bases fit TRBD2. CDR3 length equals 19 residues. The germline V gene encodes CDR1 SGHVS and CDR2 FQNEAQ. V lost 4 bases and J lost 2; bases outside the gene matches: 16. In DNA, the CDR3 is TGTGCCAGCAGCTCCTTTTTAGCGGGGGGGCCGATCCGTACCTACGAGCAGTACTTC. Translated, it gives CASSSFLAGGPIRTYEQYF.

V and J are TRBV9 and TRBJ2-5, with D perhaps given as TRBD1 or TRBD2 (6 bases each). The ends were cut back, 0 bases at V and 2 bases at J, with 11 bases in the middle. The germline V gene has CDR1 SGDLS and CDR2 YYNGEE. CDR3 length: 15 amino acids. The CDR3 DNA is TGTGCCAGCAGCGTAGCGGGGGCACCTCAAGAGACCCAGTACTTC. Protein product: CASSVAGAPQETQYF. Using reference TRBV9 and TRBJ2-5 for the parts outside the CDR3, the full variable domain is DSGVTQTPKHLITATGQRVTLRCSPRSGDLSVYWYQQSLDQGLQFLIQYYNGEERAKGNILERFSAQQFPDLHSELNLSSLELGDSALYFCASSVAGAPQETQYFGPGTRLLVL.

The V gene is TRBV11-1, the J gene TRBJ2-2; no reliable D call. This CDR3 is 14 amino acids long. V was trimmed by 3 bases and J by 5 bases, leaving 10 bases between them. The germline gives CDR1 SGHAT, CDR2 FQDESV (reference sequence). Written as DNA, the CDR3 is TGTGCCAGCAGCTTTAGCAAGGGTACCGGGGAGCTGTTTTTT. This encodes CASSFSKGTGELFF.

The rearrangement links TRBV5-6 to TRBJ2-7; 10 positions agree with TRBD1. Per germline, CDR1 SGHDT and CDR2 YYEEEE. V shed 4 bases and J 2 bases; nucleotides not matched to a gene: 6. The CDR3 spans 15 residues. CDR3 in amino acids: CASSRRDRGPYEQYV. The CDR3 DNA is TGTGCCAGCAGCCGGAGGGACAGGGGCCCCTACGAGCAGTACGTC.

CDR3 bases: TGCGCCAGCAGCCAAGATGGGGCGACGGGTAATTCACCCCTCCACTTT. Translated, it gives CASSQDGATGNSPLHF. The V gene is TRBV4-3, the J gene TRBJ1-6; possibly TRBD1 for D (5 bases). Between the trimmed V and J ends, which lost 0 bases and 6 bases, there was a span of 12 bases. The CDR3 length is 16 residues. Per the germline V gene, CDR1 is LGHNA and CDR2 is YSLEER.

In this sample, this clone turned up once. The chain recombines TRBV10-1 with TRBJ1-5; no clear D gene. Between the trimmed V and J ends, which lost 2 bases and 3 bases, there was a span of 2 bases. CDR3 size: 12 residues. Germline-derived CDR1 and CDR2 are WNHNN and SYGVQD (reference sequence). The chain's CDR3 is CASSENNQPQHF. The CDR3 DNA reads as TGCGCCAGCAGTGAGAACAATCAGCCCCAGCATTTT.

V usage is TRBV5-1 and J usage is TRBJ1-4; 9 bases match TRBD1. Germline V gives CDR1 SGHRS, CDR2 YFSETQ. The ends lost 0 bases at V and 8 bases at J; junction bases unmatched: 8. This CDR3 region has 16 residues. DNA of the CDR3: TGCGCCAGCAGCTTGGACCCCGGGACAGGGAACGAAAAACTGTTTTTT. The encoded protein is CASSLDPGTGNEKLFF.

The count of this clone is one. The rearrangement links TRBV2 to TRBJ2-1; no definite D call. CDR1 SNHLY and CDR2 FYNNEI come from the germline V gene. This CDR3 is built from 17 residues. V shed 2 bases and J shed 0 bases, with 14 bases lying between them. The CDR3 DNA reads as TGTGCCAGCAGTGAAAGGTTGGTGGGAAGCTCCTACAATGAGCAGTTCTTC. It codes for CASSERLVGSSYNEQFF.

CDR3 coding DNA: TGTGCCCGTGGAAGGGGAGACACTGAAGCTTTCTTT. This sequence encodes CARGRGDTEAFF. V usage is TRBV30 and J usage is TRBJ1-1; perhaps TRBD1 as D (5 bases). Germline CDR1 GTSNPN, CDR2 SVGIG (reference sequence). This CDR3 contains 12 residues. Trimming shortened V by 8 bases and J by 3 bases, and 13 bases separated the two germline ends.

The rearrangement joins TRBV6-1 to TRBJ2-7; maybe TRBD2 (6 bases). V was cut by 4 bases and J by 0 bases, with 13 bases left in between. The CDR3 consists of 15 residues. The germline V gene has CDR1 MNHNS and CDR2 SASEGT. The CDR3 sequence: CASSGSQGGSYEQYV. CDR3 DNA: TGTGCCAGCAGTGGATCCCAGGGAGGCTCCTACGAGCAGTACGTC.

The rearrangement links TRBV9 to TRBJ2-3; 7 bases map to TRBD2. This CDR3 contains 16 residues. The V gene end was trimmed by 0 bases and the J gene end by 5 bases; junction bases not matched to a gene: 9. Per the germline V gene, CDR1 is SGDLS and CDR2 is YYNGEE. CDR3 coding DNA: TGTGCCAGCAGCGTAGGTCGGGGATCGGGAGGAGATACGCAGTATTTT. Translated: CASSVGRGSGGDTQYF. Complete variable domain (other parts from reference TRBV9 and TRBJ2-3): DSGVTQTPKHLITATGQRVTLRCSPRSGDLSVYWYQQSLDQGLQFLIQYYNGEERAKGNILERFSAQQFPDLHSELNLSSLELGDSALYFCASSVGRGSGGDTQYFGPGTRLTVL.

The CDR3 DNA follows: TGTGCCAGCAGCCCTCAGAGGAACACTGAAGCTTTCTTT. Protein product: CASSPQRNTEAFF. V is TRBV9 and J is TRBJ1-1; D unclear. V gave up 4 bases and J gave up 1 base, with 8 bases separating them. Looked up from germline, CDR1 is SGDLS and CDR2 is YYNGEE. The CDR3 is 13 amino acids.

The rearrangement links TRBV7-2 to TRBJ2-1; 7 bases map to TRBD2. Germline trimming cut 2 bases from V and 8 bases from J; bases unmatched to any gene: 9. This CDR3 region has 15 residues. The germline CDR1 and CDR2 sequences are SGHTA and FQGNSA. CDR3 DNA sequence: TGTGCCAGCAGCTTATGGGGCGGGGGATTCGATGAGCAGTTCTTC. It encodes CASSLWGGGFDEQFF.

The chain is built from TRBV30 and TRBJ2-3, with TRBD2 identical over 9 bases. The CDR3 contains 16 residues. CDR1 GTSNPN and CDR2 SVGIG come from the germline V gene (reference sequence). Trimming cost V 8 bases and J 4 bases; bases outside gene matches: 16. Written as DNA, the CDR3 is TGTGCCCGGCGCCGAGGGGGCGGGGGGGCATCAGATACGCAGTATTTT. Protein sequence: CARRRGGGGASDTQYF.